This T cell receptor beta chain was recovered during a study of regulatory T cells in long-lasting Graves disease. V lost 5 bases, J lost 7 bases, and 7 bases stayed unmatched. The CDR3 contains 14 residues. Germline-derived CDR1 and CDR2 are MNHEY and SMNVEV (reference sequence). Time point defined: persistent/refractory GD, antithyroid drugs over 5 years with positive TRAb. PBMCs were the source of the RNA used for TCR sequencing. HTBI primers from iRepertoire and Arm-PCR of CDR3 regions yielded the TCR beta libraries. TCRdb re-analysed the multiplex PCR reads in MiXCR, keeping a single row per CDR3 protein. Here the sample spans roughly 360,000 distinct CDR3 sequences, roughly 25% being singletons.

The chain has TRBV27 and TRBJ1-5; 8 positions agree with TRBD1. This sample comprised peripheral blood mononuclear cells (PBMCs), obtained when the disease was refractory, from a patient treated with antithyroid drugs. This receptor was taken from a woman in her thirties or forties with Graves disease. The CDR3 bases are TGTGCCAGCAGTCCCAGGACAGGGATCCAGCCCCAGCATTTT. Residues: CASSPRTGIQPQHF.